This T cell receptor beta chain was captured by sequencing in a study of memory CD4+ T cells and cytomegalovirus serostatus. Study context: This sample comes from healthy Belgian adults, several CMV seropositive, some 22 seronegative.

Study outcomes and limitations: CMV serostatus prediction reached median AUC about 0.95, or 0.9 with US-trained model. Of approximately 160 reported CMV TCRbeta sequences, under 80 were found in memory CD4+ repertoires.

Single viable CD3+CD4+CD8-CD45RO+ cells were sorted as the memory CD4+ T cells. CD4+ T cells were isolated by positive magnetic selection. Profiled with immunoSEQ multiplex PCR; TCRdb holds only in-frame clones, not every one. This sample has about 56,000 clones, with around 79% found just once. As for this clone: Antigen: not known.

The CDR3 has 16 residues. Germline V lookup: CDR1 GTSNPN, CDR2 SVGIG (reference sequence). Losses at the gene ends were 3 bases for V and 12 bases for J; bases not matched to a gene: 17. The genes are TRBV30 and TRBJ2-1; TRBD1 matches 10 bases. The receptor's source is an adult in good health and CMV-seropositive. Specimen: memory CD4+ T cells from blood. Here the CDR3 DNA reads TGTGCCTGGAGCCTAGGGAGGACAGGGGGGAGGCAAGGGCAGTTCTTC. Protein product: CAWSLGRTGGRQGQFF.